The rows below give T cell receptor beta chains drawn from one sample of a study of T-cell memory formation after mild COVID-19. Using its own MiXCR run on the 5' RACE reads, TCRdb lists one record per CDR3 protein. Of about half a million distinct CDR3 sequences listed, roughly 18% were seen once; the top ten hold around 12%. The sequencing sample was made of PBMCs or a T cell subset sorted from them (not recorded which). The receptors here all came from an adult woman who had mild COVID-19 (a few samples of this study predate the infection). Cell type and time point are not known. Both conserved end residues are part of each CDR3. D genes are given only for firm matches. The size field is filled for only some rows; it gives once, few, many or a size class.

d_call j_call v_call clone_size cdr3_nt cdr3_aa
TRBD2 TRBJ2-1 TRBV19 NA TGTGCCAGTAGTACCGAGCGGGAGGGCGGCAATGAGCAGTTCTTC CASSTEREGGNEQFF
NA TRBJ2-1 TRBV5-1 NA TGCGCCAGCAGCTTATACGCCGGAAAGGCGGACAATGAGCAGTTCTTC CASSLYAGKADNEQFF
TRBD2 TRBJ2-1 TRBV7-2 NA TGTGCCAGCAGTAACGGACTAGCGGGAGCGCTGGGTAAGGAGCAGTTCTTC CASSNGLAGALGKEQFF
NA TRBJ1-1 TRBV7-3 few TGTGCCAGCAGCTTATGGGAAGGCACTGAAGCTTTCTTT CASSLWEGTEAFF
TRBD1 TRBJ2-7 TRBV3-1 few TGTGCCAGCAGCCAGCCGGGACAGGCCACCTACGAGCAGTACTTC CASSQPGQATYEQYF
TRBD2 TRBJ2-3 TRBV20-1 NA TGCAGTGCACAAAGCGGGGGAACAGATACGCAGTATTTT CSAQSGGTDTQYF
NA TRBJ2-7 TRBV11-2 NA TGTGCCAGCAGCTTTTTCCGGGGTGAGAACTACGAGCAGTACTTC CASSFFRGENYEQYF
NA TRBJ2-1 TRBV5-1 few TGCGCCAGCAGCTTGGTAGGGGGATCCTTGAGCAATGAGCAGTTCTTC CASSLVGGSLSNEQFF
TRBD1 TRBJ2-1 TRBV7-3 NA TGTGCCAGCAGCTTAGCAGGGGGCGATTCCTACAATGAGCAGTTCTTC CASSLAGGDSYNEQFF
TRBD2 TRBJ2-2 TRBV19 NA TGTGCCAGTAGTACCCTGGGACTAGCGGAGACCGGGGAGCTGTTTTTT CASSTLGLAETGELFF
TRBD1 TRBJ2-3 TRBV5-1 NA TGCGCCAGCAACCACGGGACAGGGAGCACAGATACGCAGTATTTT CASNHGTGSTDTQYF
NA TRBJ1-1 TRBV2 few TGTGCCAGCACGCCTCAAGCCGACTTGAACACTGAAGCTTTCTTT CASTPQADLNTEAFF
TRBD1 TRBJ2-7 TRBV20-1 few TGCAGTGCTAGAGATTGGACAGGGGGCGAGTACGAGCAGTACTTC CSARDWTGGEYEQYF
TRBD2 TRBJ2-2 TRBV7-3 NA TGTGCCAGCAGCGAAACCGGGAGAGCGGGGACCGGGGAGCTGTTTTTT CASSETGRAGTGELFF
TRBD1 TRBJ1-1 TRBV18 NA TGTGCCAGCTCACCCCGGGACAGGGGTGAAGCTTTCTTT CASSPRDRGEAFF
TRBD1 TRBJ1-2 TRBV6-6 NA TGTGCCAGCAGTTACTCGTCGACAGGGGCTCCCTACACCTTC CASSYSSTGAPYTF
NA TRBJ2-7 TRBV5-1 many TGTGCCAGCAGCTTAGCAGGCGAGCAGTACTTC CASSLAGEQYF
NA TRBJ2-7 TRBV24-1 few TGTGCCACCAGTGAGGACGGGATCGGCGAGCAGTACTTC CATSEDGIGEQYF
NA TRBJ2-7 TRBV29-1 NA TGCAGCGTTGAAATACAGGGTCTCGGCGAGCAGTACTTC CSVEIQGLGEQYF
NA TRBJ2-1 TRBV6-4 many TGTGCCAGCAGTGGGGACAACTACAATGAGCAGTTCTTC CASSGDNYNEQFF
NA TRBJ2-3 TRBV24-1 NA TGTGCCACCAGTGAAGCAGGGGTTTCTAGCACAGATACGCAGTATTTT CATSEAGVSSTDTQYF
NA TRBJ2-3 TRBV24-1 few TGTGCCACCAGTGACCCCGGGACATTCGGCACAGATACGCAGTATTTT CATSDPGTFGTDTQYF
NA TRBJ1-1 TRBV10-3 NA TGTGCCATCAGTGGAGCAGGGCTACTGGACGGAGCTTTCTTT CAISGAGLLDGAFF
TRBD1 TRBJ2-1 TRBV5-1 NA TGCGCCAGCAGCTTAGGGACAGGGGGTTTCCCTGAGGCTGAGCAGTTCTTC CASSLGTGGFPEAEQFF
TRBD2 TRBJ2-1 TRBV7-6 many TGTGCCAGCAGCCCAGCGAGCGGGAGAACCCACAATGAGCAGTTCTTC CASSPASGRTHNEQFF
TRBD2 TRBJ2-7 TRBV4-1 NA TGCGCCAGCAGCCAGGACCCAGCGGGGGGGTTACACGAGCAGTACTTC CASSQDPAGGLHEQYF
NA TRBJ2-3 TRBV7-9 many TGTGCCAGCAGCTCAGGGCAACCCACAGATACGCAGTATTTT CASSSGQPTDTQYF
NA TRBJ1-1 TRBV20-1 few TGCAGTGCTAGAGACCCATTAACCACTGAAGCTTTCTTT CSARDPLTTEAFF
TRBD2 TRBJ2-5 TRBV18 NA TGTGCCAGCTCACAACTAGCGGGAGAACAGACCCAGTACTTC CASSQLAGEQTQYF
TRBD1 TRBJ2-1 TRBV12-3/TRBV12-4 few TGTGCCAGCAGTACAACAGGGGCTAACTTTTATGAGCAGTTCTTC CASSTTGANFYEQFF
TRBD1 TRBJ2-3 TRBV12-3/TRBV12-4 few TGTGCCAGTCGACCGGCCAGGGGGCTTGCAGATACGCAGTATTTT CASRPARGLADTQYF
NA TRBJ1-1 TRBV6-2/TRBV6-3 NA TGTGCCAGCAGATTACAGGTGTTAAACACTGAAGCTTTCTTT CASRLQVLNTEAFF
TRBD2 TRBJ2-2 TRBV3-1 NA TGTGCCAGCAGCCAAGCCTTAGCGGGTTACACCGGGGAGCTGTTTTTT CASSQALAGYTGELFF
NA TRBJ2-1 TRBV3-1 NA TGTGCCAGCAGCCAAGGCCCCGGATCCTACAATGAGCAGTTCTTC CASSQGPGSYNEQFF
TRBD2 TRBJ2-3 TRBV7-2 few TGTGCCAGCAGCTCGACTAGCGGGATAACAGATACGCAGTATTTT CASSSTSGITDTQYF
TRBD2 TRBJ2-5 TRBV5-1 once TGCGCCAGCAGCTTGTCAACTAGCGGGGGCCAAGAGACCCAGTACTTC CASSLSTSGGQETQYF
NA TRBJ2-3 TRBV4-1 few TGCGCCAGCAGCCAAGCGCAGGGGCCCACAGATACGCAGTATTTT CASSQAQGPTDTQYF
NA TRBJ2-5 TRBV20-1 NA TGCAGTGCTAGGGATCGACTGATCCAAGAGACCCAGTACTTC CSARDRLIQETQYF
TRBD1 TRBJ2-1 TRBV5-4 few TGTGCCAGCAGCCGTTCAGGGGGTGAGCAGTTCTTC CASSRSGGEQFF
NA TRBJ2-7 TRBV4-1 NA TGCGCCAGCAGCCCAGCACAGGGCTGGACCTACGAGCAGTACTTC CASSPAQGWTYEQYF
TRBD1 TRBJ1-1 TRBV4-3 NA TGCGCCAGCAGCCCGGCACACAGGGGGGGGACTGAAGCTTTCTTT CASSPAHRGGTEAFF
TRBD2 TRBJ2-1 TRBV6-5 NA TGTGCCAGCAGTTACGAGCGGGGGCGATACAATGAGCAGTTCTTC CASSYERGRYNEQFF
NA TRBJ2-5 TRBV20-1 few TGCAGTGCTACCCCAGCCTGGGGGACCCAGTACTTC CSATPAWGTQYF
TRBD2 TRBJ2-1 TRBV25-1 few TGTGCCAGCGGAGGTGCTAGCGGGAGGGCCTACAATGAGCAGTTCTTC CASGGASGRAYNEQFF
TRBD2 TRBJ2-3 TRBV10-3 NA TGTGCCATCAGTGATAGTCTAGCGGGAAGCACAGATACGCAGTATTTT CAISDSLAGSTDTQYF